This T cell receptor beta chain emerged from a study of identifying expanded T cells in peripheral blood. Points from the study as a whole: Approximately two-week clone count variance significantly increased as total template count grew.

Profiled with immunoSEQ multiplex PCR; TCRdb holds only in-frame clones, not every one. The sample carries 50,000 to 75,000 clones, about 90% recorded once. Trimming removed 3 bases at V and 0 bases at J, with 9 bases between. CDR3 length equals 14 residues. The germline gives CDR1 SGHRS, CDR2 YFSETQ. For this clone: What it recognizes is unknown.

Healthy donors had no documented immune events, such as infections, while sampled. The receptor's source is a person aged 18 to 70 in good health. The specimen was blood. The rearrangement uses TRBV5-1 and TRBJ1-1, with D uncertain. The DNA for the CDR3 is TGCGCCAGCAGCTCCGGGGAAATGAACACTGAAGCTTTCTTT. Its translation: CASSSGEMNTEAFF.